These T cell receptor beta chains were read from a single sample in a study of Graves' ophthalmopathy and Graves' hyperthyroidism. TCRdb fed the multiplex PCR reads into MiXCR, producing one record per CDR3 protein. The sample includes 400,000 to 450,000 distinct CDR3 sequences, around 21% of them seen just once. Sequenced: peripheral blood. These receptors came from a woman aged 18 to 35 with stable Graves' hyperthyroidism. Each CDR3 is given with its conserved first and last residue. The D gene is left open where the match is weak. Part of the rows lack a size; the others show once, few, many or a class for expanded clones.

j_call | d_call | clone_size | v_call | cdr3_aa | cdr3_nt
TRBJ2-7 | TRBD2 | many | TRBV20-1 | CSARGTSGPYEQYF | TGCAGTGCTAGGGGGACTAGCGGTCCCTACGAGCAGTACTTC
TRBJ2-7 | TRBD2 | many | TRBV19 | CASSKPSGSSYEQYF | TGTGCCAGTAGTAAACCTAGCGGGAGCTCCTACGAGCAGTACTTC
TRBJ2-7 | . | many | TRBV28 | CASSLAGLEYEQYF | TGTGCCAGCAGTTTAGCGGGTTTGGAGTACGAGCAGTACTTC
TRBJ1-1 | TRBD1 | . | TRBV7-9 | CASSFTGVGTEAFF | TGTGCCAGCAGTTTCACAGGGGTAGGCACTGAAGCTTTCTTT
TRBJ1-6 | . | many | TRBV2 | CASSGGPYNSPLHF | TGTGCCAGCAGTGGGGGTCCCTATAATTCACCCCTCCACTTT
TRBJ1-2 | . | many | TRBV6-5 | CASSFQGLEYGYTF | TGTGCCAGCAGTTTCCAGGGGTTGGAGTATGGCTACACCTTC
TRBJ1-1 | . | . | TRBV19 | CATRIRGMNTEAFF | TGTGCCACCAGGATTAGGGGGATGAACACTGAAGCTTTCTTT
TRBJ2-7 | . | many | TRBV6-5 | CASSTGISSYEQYF | TGTGCCAGCAGCACAGGGATAAGCTCCTACGAGCAGTACTTC
TRBJ1-1 | . | many | TRBV6-1 | CASAGQTNTEAFF | TGTGCCAGCGCTGGACAGACGAACACTGAAGCTTTCTTT
TRBJ2-4 | . | many | TRBV20-1 | CSAKTGTSNIQYF | TGCAGTGCAAAAACCGGGACTTCAAACATTCAGTACTTC
TRBJ1-1 | . | many | TRBV27 | CASSFTGGFAEAFF | TGTGCCAGCAGTTTCACAGGAGGGTTTGCTGAAGCTTTCTTT
TRBJ2-7 | . | few | TRBV7-8 | CASSLARPDEQYF | TGTGCCAGCAGCTTAGCTAGACCGGACGAGCAGTACTTC
TRBJ1-1 | . | few | TRBV6-1 | CASSARTRNTEAFF | TGTGCCAGCAGTGCTAGGACAAGGAACACTGAAGCTTTCTTT
TRBJ2-5 | TRBD2 | few | TRBV12-3/TRBV12-4 | CASSFGGGAGVTQYF | TGTGCCAGCAGTTTTGGCGGGGGGGCCGGGGTGACCCAGTACTTC
TRBJ2-7 | . | many | TRBV6-1 | CASPGQRQVSYEQYF | TGTGCCAGCCCTGGCCAAAGACAGGTCTCCTACGAGCAGTACTTC